These 9 T cell receptor beta chains share one sample of origin, sequenced in a study of blood T cell repertoires in COVID-19. Data came from immunoSEQ multiplex PCR; TCRdb stores just in-frame clones and leaves some out. The top ten hold 6% to 7% of the sample, which has around 280,000 clones, around nine tenths seen once. The sample taken for sequencing was PBMCs or T cells enriched from blood (not recorded which). The source is a woman aged 35 to 49 who had recovered from COVID-19.

CDR3: CASYPLAGVFYNEQFF. The DNA of the CDR3 is TGCGCCAGCTACCCTTTAGCGGGAGTTTTTTACAATGAGCAGTTCTTC. The chain has TRBV23-1 and TRBJ2-1; 9 bases map to TRBD2. TRBV23-1 is designated an ORF whose function remains uncertain. The CDR3 length is 16 residues. V lost 8 bases, J lost 4 bases, and 12 bases stayed unmatched.

This chain joins TRBV7-2 and TRBJ2-7, with a weak D call TRBD2 (6 bases). This CDR3 has 12 amino acids. With 3 bases removed from V and 4 bases from J, the gap between germline ends came to 7 bases. CDR1 SGHTA and CDR2 FQGNSA come from the germline V gene. The DNA for the CDR3 is TGTGCCAGCAGCTTGACTAGATACGAGCAGTACTTC. Translating it yields CASSLTRYEQYF.

The chain employs TRBV25-1 and TRBJ2-1, with a possible D match to TRBD2 (6 bases). The germline gives CDR1 MGHDK, CDR2 SYGVNS. The CDR3 covers 15 residues. Between the trimmed V and J ends, which lost 5 bases and 2 bases, there was a span of 13 bases. In DNA form, the CDR3 reads TGTGCCAGCAGTCCAGCAGCGGGCCCCTACAATGAGCAGTTCTTC. Protein product: CASSPAAGPYNEQFF.

The gene calls are TRBV11-3 and TRBJ2-1, with D possibly matching TRBD1 (6 bases). Germline V CDR1 and CDR2: SGHNT, YENEEA. CDR3 length equals 15 residues. Trimming took 1 base from V and 8 from J, leaving 15 bases between them. In DNA, the CDR3 is TGTGCCAGCAGCTTAGGGGGGCCACCCAGCCATGAGCAGTTCTTC. It codes for CASSLGGPPSHEQFF. Looking up the rest from reference TRBV11-3 and TRBJ2-1 gives the full variable domain: EAGVVQSPRYKIIEKKQPVAFWCNPISGHNTLYWYLQNLGQGPELLIRYENEEAVDDSQLPKDRFSAERLKGVDSTLKIQPAELGDSAVYLCASSLGGPPSHEQFFGPGTRLTVL.

This clone has just one count. The V call is TRBV7-2, the J call TRBJ2-7; D is possibly TRBD1 (5 bases). Germline CDR1 SGHTA, CDR2 FQGNSA. This CDR3 has 14 residues. V was shortened by 1 base and J by 6 bases, with 13 bases between the two germline ends. Here the CDR3 DNA reads TGTGCCAGCAGCTTAGGAAGGGGAACGGGCGAGCAGTACTTC. Translated, it gives CASSLGRGTGEQYF.

In its sample, this clone was seen a few times. The J gene is TRBJ1-5, the V gene TRBV5-6, with 9 bases aligning to TRBD1. Per germline, CDR1 SGHDT and CDR2 YYEEEE. V shed 4 bases and J 7 bases; nucleotides not matched to a gene: 0. This CDR3 has 12 residues. The CDR3 sequence is CASSGTGQPQHF. The CDR3 nucleotides read TGTGCCAGCAGCGGGACAGGGCAGCCCCAGCATTTT.

This clone was detected a few times. The chain carries TRBV7-2 and TRBJ2-7; 7 bases map to TRBD2. CDR1 is SGHTA and CDR2 is FQGNSA in the germline V gene. V lost 4 bases and J lost 6; bases outside the gene matches: 18. CDR3 length equals 17 residues. The DNA for the CDR3 is TGTGCCAGCAGCTCAAGGCTGGCGGGAGAGATTGTTTTCGAGCAGTACTTC. It specifies CASSSRLAGEIVFEQYF.

This clone was seen a few times. The rearrangement uses TRBV28 and TRBJ2-3; D might be TRBD1 (5 bases). Germline values: CDR1 MDHEN, CDR2 SYDVKM. The germline V and J ends were trimmed by 6 bases and 4 bases, with 17 bases remaining between them. The CDR3 consists of 15 residues. The CDR3: CASSSPSGAADTQYF. The CDR3 DNA reads as TGTGCCAGCAGCTCCCCTAGTGGGGCAGCAGATACGCAGTATTTT.

The chain links TRBV7-2 to TRBJ2-3; 10 bases map to TRBD2. The ends lost 1 base at V and 6 bases at J; junction bases unmatched: 7. The CDR3 runs to 16 residues. The germline gives CDR1 SGHTA, CDR2 FQGNSA. The CDR3 DNA sequence: TGTGCCAGCAGCTTAGGACCGAGCGGGAGGGGGGATACGCAGTATTTT. Translating gives CASSLGPSGRGDTQYF.